The clone carrying this T cell receptor (beta chain) occurred once. The entry originates in a study of T cells in Graves' hyperthyroidism and ophthalmopathy. The germline CDR1 and CDR2 sequences are LNHDA and SQIVND (reference sequence). The CDR3 totals 15 residues. V was trimmed by 3 bases and J by 6 bases, leaving 15 bases between them. Using RNA transcripts as the source, TCR beta CDR3 regions were amplified. HTBI primers drove first-round RT-PCR of the TCR CDR3. TCRdb re-analysed the multiplex PCR reads in MiXCR, keeping a single row per CDR3 protein. The repertoire consists of more than 300,000 distinct CDR3 sequences, with about 15% occurring once and the leading ten covering about 11%. Among the patients, aged 18 to 65, hyperthyroidism was newly diagnosed and had lasted under 2 months.

Material for sequencing was blood. The clonotype was recovered from a woman aged 55-75 years with Graves' hyperthyroidism. The V and J genes are TRBV19 and TRBJ1-5; a weak D match, TRBD1 (6 bases). The CDR3 nucleotides read TGTGCCAGTAGTATCCCTGCAGGGGCCGGTCAGCCCCAGCATTTT. Protein product: CASSIPAGAGQPQHF.